Described below is a single T cell receptor (beta chain) sequence and its context. The antigen is not known. Here immunoSEQ multiplex PCR was the method, and the copy in TCRdb shows in-frame clones only, minus some. The sample records about 40,000 clones, 70% to 90% being singletons. The CDR3 covers 14 residues. V dropped 1 base and J dropped 3; count of bases not matched to a gene: 4. CDR1 is SGHRS and CDR2 is YFSETQ in the germline V gene. The data were obtained in a study of T cells in narcolepsy. Study context: Healthy controls were enrolled alongside patients with narcolepsy type 1 or type 2. Study-wide results and caveats: Same-patient CSF and blood CD4+ T cell clonotypes included HCRT-specific and TRIB2-specific autoreactive ones.

V is TRBV5-1 and J is TRBJ2-7, with 7 bases fitting TRBD1. The clonotype comes from a human donor with narcolepsy. Sequencing used CD45RA- memory CD4+ T cells from PBMCs. CDR3 amino acids: CASSLPGGNYEQYF. The CDR3 DNA sequence: TGCGCCAGCAGCTTGCCAGGGGGAAACTACGAGCAGTACTTC.